These T cell receptor beta chains were read from a single sample in a study of identical twins. TCRdb re-analysed the 5' RACE reads in MiXCR, keeping a single row per CDR3 protein. The sample records 350,000 to 500,000 distinct CDR3 sequences, around 18% being singletons. The sequencing input was naive T cells sorted from blood. The source of these receptors is a man aged 45-65 years in good health. Both conserved end residues are part of each CDR3. D genes are given only for firm matches. Where a row states a size, it is once, few, many or the class of an expanded clone; other rows omit it.

size,J,D,V,CDR3,DNA
few,TRBJ2-5,NA,TRBV20-1,CSARDQAETQYF,TGCAGTGCTAGAGATCAAGCAGAGACCCAGTACTTC
NA,TRBJ2-7,TRBD2,TRBV25-1,CASSETTGGALPYEQYF,TGTGCCAGCAGTGAAACCACGGGGGGGGCCCTTCCCTACGAGCAGTACTTC
NA,TRBJ1-2,NA,TRBV11-2,CASSFTPRGAVGYTF,TGTGCCAGCAGCTTTACTCCGCGGGGCGCGGTTGGCTACACCTTC
few,TRBJ2-5,NA,TRBV12-3/TRBV12-4,CASSSVEAQETQYF,TGTGCCAGCAGCTCGGTAGAAGCGCAAGAGACCCAGTACTTC
few,TRBJ1-5,TRBD1,TRBV20-1,CSAKGQGLGNQPQHF,TGCAGTGCGAAGGGACAGGGGCTCGGGAATCAGCCCCAGCATTTT
many,TRBJ2-5,TRBD2,TRBV4-2,CASSQESGGWQTQYF,TGTGCCAGCAGCCAAGAATCGGGAGGGTGGCAGACCCAGTACTTC
many,TRBJ2-3,TRBD2,TRBV4-1,CASSQDPGLVDTQYF,TGCGCCAGCAGCCAAGATCCGGGACTAGTAGATACGCAGTATTTT
NA,TRBJ2-2,NA,TRBV15,CATSRVGRVGELFF,TGTGCCACCAGCAGAGTCGGAAGGGTCGGGGAGCTGTTTTTT
few,TRBJ2-1,TRBD2,TRBV12-3/TRBV12-4,CASSLTWTSGRILSYNEQFF,TGTGCCAGCAGTCTCACCTGGACTAGCGGGAGGATTCTCTCCTACAATGAGCAGTTCTTC
few,TRBJ2-7,TRBD1,TRBV6-1,CASSVRQGGEQYF,TGTGCCAGCAGTGTTAGACAGGGTGGCGAGCAGTACTTC
NA,TRBJ2-3,NA,TRBV9,CASSVVPDTQYF,TGTGCCAGCAGCGTAGTTCCAGATACGCAGTATTTT
NA,TRBJ2-3,TRBD2,TRBV9,CASSGGASGKDTQYF,TGTGCCAGCAGCGGGGGGGCTAGCGGGAAGGATACGCAGTATTTT
many,TRBJ2-3,NA,TRBV7-2,CASSQSFWDTQYF,TGTGCCAGCAGCCAAAGCTTCTGGGATACGCAGTATTTT